This is a list of T cell receptor beta chains from one sample in a study of immune cell composition in non-small cell lung cancer. This table comes from immunoSEQ multiplex PCR, and its TCRdb copy is limited to in-frame clones, with some not included. Of over 3,000 clones in the sample, under 85% were seen once. The specimen sequenced was lung tumor tissue. The receptor source for this set is a human donor with non-small cell lung cancer. The CDR3 runs from the conserved cysteine through the conserved F or W.

V gene,J gene,CDR3 protein
TRBV19,TRBJ2-2,CASSIVISGELFF
TRBV6-5,TRBJ2-1,CASSPGVGNEQFF
TRBV18,TRBJ1-5,CASSPRGNSNQPQHF
TRBV5-1,TRBJ2-7,CASSLGGTGNYEQYF
TRBV6-6,TRBJ2-2,CASSYDLAGNTGELFF
TRBV11-3,TRBJ1-2,CASSLGRSVVGYTF
TRBV11-3,TRBJ2-1,CASSLSTSGGFGYTDEQFF
TRBV7-9,TRBJ1-3,CASSLGTGELGNTIYF
TRBV10-3,TRBJ1-3,CAISEFSPQGSTSGNTIYF
TRBV5-1,TRBJ1-1,CASSRAGGTEAFF
TRBV27,TRBJ2-3,CASSRRLAGGLSVHTQYF
TRBV7-3,TRBJ2-3,CASSSPGQGAHATDTQYF
TRBV7-9,TRBJ1-1,CASSWDRGLGTEAFF
TRBV19,TRBJ2-1,CASSQRTGIYSGEQFF
TRBV7-8,TRBJ1-4,CASSLRTDNEKLFF
TRBV5-6,TRBJ2-5,CASSWADRGRETQYF
TRBV7-8,TRBJ2-2,CASSLGGLAGANPGELFF
TRBV6-5,TRBJ1-2,CASRSDRFNYGYTF
TRBV6-5,TRBJ2-1,CASSYQGGLYNEQFF
TRBV2,TRBJ1-2,CASRSTGVGGYTF
TRBV5-1,TRBJ2-7,CASSGGIYEQYF
TRBV9,TRBJ2-1,CASSGSSGGYYNEQFF
TRBV6-5,TRBJ1-4,CASSYGQGTTNEKLFF
TRBV5-8,TRBJ1-1,CASSPRTGGEGTEAFF
TRBV11-3,TRBJ2-1,CASSTGQGFEQFF
TRBV15,TRBJ1-5,CATSRAHRAEPQHF
TRBV5-6,TRBJ2-7,CASSLVGGTSYEQYF
TRBV5-6,TRBJ2-5,CASSPYQETQYF
TRBV5-1,TRBJ2-2,CASSLGPGLAGGSPGELFF
TRBV7-3,TRBJ2-5,CASSRAPQETQYF
TRBV6-4,TRBJ1-2,CASSAQTGDYGYTF
TRBV15,TRBJ1-6,CATSRDRFGPTPWNSPLHF
TRBV11-3,TRBJ1-2,CASSLDLGGADYGYTF
TRBV15,TRBJ2-1,CATSRGQDYNEQFF
TRBV10-2,TRBJ1-1,CASSPRQGTEAFF
TRBV4-1,TRBJ1-6,CASSQVPDNNSPLHF
TRBV10-3,TRBJ2-5,CAISDGGETQYF
TRBV18,TRBJ2-1,CASSPPSGILDNEQFF
TRBV6-5,TRBJ1-5,CASTYRGEGNQPQHF
TRBV7-9,TRBJ2-3,CASSGQGRAGAQYF
TRBV6-6,TRBJ2-3,CASSPTGLAGGGSQYF
TRBV5-1,TRBJ2-3,CASNPLAPFTQYF
TRBV10-1,TRBJ2-3,CASSENRGEDTQYF
TRBV19,TRBJ1-2,CASSPLNQGHGYTF
TRBV27,TRBJ2-1,CASRKAGTANNEQFF
TRBV5-1,TRBJ1-4,CASSFLSHHSTTNEKLFF
TRBV6-1,TRBJ1-5,CASLGLYQPQHF
TRBV11-3,TRBJ2-5,CASSLDSGHSETQYF
TRBV6-5,TRBJ2-7,CASTGGATYEQYF
TRBV6-5,TRBJ1-5,CASRGTDNQPQHF
TRBV7-6,TRBJ2-3,CASSYMGHSTQYF